This T cell receptor (beta chain) comes out of a study of control samples from healthy donors and cancer patients (dated by TCRdb to about 2020). As regards this clone: Its target antigen remains unknown. Per-base qualities were not stored, and no clone one base away is much larger.

The germline V gene yields SGHVS for CDR1 and FQNEAQ for CDR2. For this chain, trimming is 4 bases at the V end and 6 bases at the J end, and the number of junction bases without a gene match is 12. There are 16 amino acids in the CDR3, from cysteine to phenylalanine inclusive. Only the CDR3 DNA is retained, 48 bases long and in frame from the first base. Library prep was done by the immunoSEQ multiplex PCR assay. In its TCRdb copy, this immuneACCESS table keeps in-frame sequences only and misses some clones. Where compared with another copy, unresolved V genes explain less than half of these, and the others have no known cause. The sample yields approximately 170,000 clones; roughly 93% were counted once. Clones ranked in the top ten supply over 3.5% of the sample.

The sequencing input was blood. The clonotype originates from an older woman in good health. The chain is assembled from TRBV7-8 and TRBJ1-2, with 9 central nucleotides matching TRBD1. CDR3 reads: CASSSLTGTGSHGYTF. The nucleotides read TGTGCCAGCAGCTCCCTGACCGGGACAGGGAGCCATGGCTACACCTTC.